One sample yielded the 12 T cell receptor beta chains listed below, sequenced in a study of T and B cells in COVID-19 patients. TRB was amplified from about 250-500 ng of blood genomic DNA. Multiplex PCR with BIOMED2 TRB-A/B primer pools amplified TRB rearrangements. TCRdb reprocessed the multiplex PCR reads via MiXCR and lists one record per CDR3 protein. Of under 6,000 distinct CDR3 sequences in the sample, 25% to 35% were seen once. Sequencing was performed on blood. The receptor set was obtained from a human donor with active COVID-19.

The chain uses TRBV12-3 or TRBV12-4 and TRBJ2-3; the match to TRBD2 covers 8 bases. V dropped 2 bases and J dropped 4; count of bases not matched to a gene: 8. This CDR3 has 16 amino acids. The CDR3 is CASSLYKREIPDTQYF. CDR3 DNA: TGTGCCAGCAGTTTATATAAGCGGGAGATTCCAGATACGCAGTATTTT.

This clonotype was observed a handful of times. This chain links TRBV18 with TRBJ1-2; no reliable D call. This CDR3 has 14 amino acids. Deletions cut 4 bases from V and 4 bases from J, with 13 bases between. The germline V gene has CDR1 KGHSH and CDR2 LQKENI. CDR3 DNA: TGTGCCAGCTCACGTGGAGAAGGTTTCTATGGCTACACCTTC. It yields the protein CASSRGEGFYGYTF.

This clonotype counts as medium-sized. The CDR3 DNA reads TGTGCCAGCAGTTACTCATTGGGACTAGCCAGTCAGTACGAGCAGTACTTC. This sequence encodes CASSYSLGLASQYEQYF. This chain links TRBV6-5 with TRBJ2-7, with 9 bases aligning to TRBD2. The CDR3 is made up of 17 amino acids. V trimming: 0 bases; J trimming: 4 bases; junction bases outside the gene matches: 10. Germline values: CDR1 MNHEY, CDR2 SVGAGI.

The CDR3 sequence: CSAALGWGNQPQHF. DNA of the CDR3: TGCAGTGCGGCACTGGGGTGGGGCAATCAGCCCCAGCATTTT. The chain links TRBV20-1 to TRBJ1-5, with D uncertain. The length of the CDR3 is 14 residues. In germline, CDR1 is DFQATT, CDR2 SNEGSKA (reference sequence). V was shortened by 6 bases and J by 2 bases, with 14 bases between the two germline ends.

This clonotype has just a few counts. V usage is TRBV28 and J usage is TRBJ2-3, with 7 bases matching TRBD2. Germline V gene data show CDR1 as MDHEN and CDR2 as SYDVKM. V shed 6 bases and J 0 bases; nucleotides not matched to a gene: 3. There are 14 residues in the CDR3. CDR3 bases: TGTGCCAGCAGCCGAGCGGGGAGCACAGATACGCAGTATTTT. Encoded protein: CASSRAGSTDTQYF.

This chain connects TRBV20-1 to TRBJ1-2; D remains ambiguous. Germline assignment: CDR1 DFQATT and CDR2 SNEGSKA (reference sequence). The CDR3 is 12 amino acids. V gave up 2 bases and J gave up 0 bases, with 4 bases separating them. The CDR3 loop reads CSARTANYGYTF. CDR3 bases: TGCAGTGCTAGAACAGCTAACTATGGCTACACCTTC.

This clonotype appeared a few times. J is TRBJ2-5 and V is TRBV20-1; 12 bases match TRBD2. The germline V gene has CDR1 DFQATT and CDR2 SNEGSKA (reference sequence). Trimming removed 5 bases from V and 5 bases from J; junction bases left unmatched: 9. The CDR3 consists of 15 residues. The CDR3 spells CSAGGGLAGGETQYF. The CDR3 DNA reads as TGCAGTGCTGGGGGGGGACTAGCGGGTGGGGAGACCCAGTACTTC.

Judged by abundance, this clonotype is medium-sized. The chain carries TRBV18 and TRBJ2-2; possible D gene TRBD1, 6 bases. Germline CDR1 reads KGHSH; CDR2 reads LQKENI. The CDR3 sequence is 15 residues long. V was clipped by 1 base and J by 4 bases, with 10 bases between them. Written as DNA, the CDR3 is TGTGCCAGCTCACCACAGACAGGAGGCACCGGGGAGCTGTTTTTT. This gives the protein CASSPQTGGTGELFF.

This clonotype is medium-sized within its sample. J is TRBJ2-5 and V is TRBV15, with 7 bases matching TRBD2. The germline V gene has CDR1 LNHNV and CDR2 YYDKDF (reference sequence). CDR3 length: 11 residues. V was pared by 11 bases and J by 0 bases, with 0 bases of the junction left unmatched. The CDR3 loop is CAAGDQETQYF. In nucleotides, the CDR3 is TGTGCCGCGGGGGACCAAGAGACCCAGTACTTC.

This sequence joins TRBV12-3 or TRBV12-4 and TRBJ2-3; D is tentatively TRBD1 or TRBD2 (5 bases each). The ends were cut back, 0 bases at V and 3 bases at J, with 7 bases in the middle. The CDR3 runs 14 residues. The CDR3 is CASSLAGVTDTQYF. The CDR3 region has the DNA TGTGCCAGCAGTTTAGCGGGGGTTACAGATACGCAGTATTTT.

In its sample, this clonotype is medium-sized. This sequence joins TRBV18 and TRBJ2-3; tentatively, D is TRBD1 (6 bases). In germline, CDR1 is KGHSH, CDR2 LQKENI. V dropped 3 bases and J dropped 2 bases, with 21 bases sitting between them. The CDR3 loop spans 18 amino acids. CDR3 sequence (DNA): TGTGCCAGCTCACCCTCGACAGGTATCCAGCGGTACACAGATACGCAGTATTTT. Its protein product is CASSPSTGIQRYTDTQYF.

The rearrangement joins TRBV29-1 to TRBJ2-7; no clear D. V dropped 4 bases and J dropped 4 bases, with 11 bases sitting between them. CDR1 is SQVTM, CDR2 ANQGSEA, per germline. The CDR3 length is 12 residues. CDR3 in DNA: TGCAGCGTTGGAGCCCCAGGTTACGAGCAGTACTTC. As protein: CSVGAPGYEQYF.